This T cell receptor (beta chain) was documented in a study of T cell responses to AZD1222 COVID-19 vaccine. The method was immunoSEQ multiplex PCR; TCRdb's version includes in-frame clones alone and lacks a portion of them. Among about 120,000 clones listed, approximately 90% were seen once. This CDR3 comprises 15 residues. The germline V gene has CDR1 LGHDT and CDR2 YNNKEL (reference sequence). Trimming cost V 6 bases and J 4 bases; bases outside gene matches: 11. The origin of this receptor is an adult in good health. This chain joins TRBV3-1 (or the pseudogene TRBV3-2) and TRBJ1-2; 7 bases fit TRBD1. The starting material was peripheral blood, obtained on day 0 of AZD1222 vaccination. CDR3 nucleotide sequence: TGTGCCAGCAGGCCCCGAGACAGGGCCGGCTATGGCTACACCTTC. It yields the protein CASRPRDRAGYGYTF.